This TCR beta chain was found in a study of T cell changes during pregnancy in multiple sclerosis. Sequencing was performed with immunoSEQ multiplex PCR; in TCRdb, only in-frame clones are kept and a portion is missing. The sample lists about 98,000 clones, 92% occurring once. V was clipped by 7 bases and J by 4 bases, with 7 bases between them. This CDR3 is built from 11 residues. Sequenced material: peripheral blood, taken after pregnancy. The chain is built from TRBV23-1 and TRBJ1-2, with a weak D call TRBD1 (5 bases). TRBV23-1 is annotated as an ORF whose role is uncertain. This TCR was recovered from a female donor in good health, enrolled as a control in a pregnancy study. This CDR3 reads CASTTVYGYTF. The CDR3 DNA is TGCGCCAGCACGACAGTCTATGGCTACACCTTC.